The 15 T cell receptor beta chains below were found in one sample sequenced in a study of type 1 regulatory T cells. These receptors' targets are unknown. TCRdb passed the reads through MiXCR, listing each CDR3 protein once. Altogether tens of thousands of distinct CDR3 sequences are present, 62% being singletons, with the ten largest covering roughly 1.9%. Specimen: cultured non-Tr1 T cells, either the whole culture or a sorted T cell fraction (not recorded which). The receptors here all came from a human donor in good health.

The chain has TRBV20-1 and TRBJ1-2, with 8 positions matching TRBD1. This CDR3 comprises 12 residues. J lost 6 bases, V lost 3 bases, and 3 bases had no gene match. Germline CDR1 and CDR2: DFQATT and SNEGSKA (reference sequence). The CDR3, as DNA: TGCAGTGCTAGCGCAGGGGGCAATGGCTACACCTTC. Protein product: CSASAGGNGYTF.

The chain has TRBV2 and TRBJ2-3; a weak D match, TRBD1 (5 bases). Germline CDR1 and CDR2: SNHLY and FYNNEI. The CDR3 is 14 residues long. V was cut by 5 bases and J by 2 bases, with 11 bases left in between. Here the CDR3 reads CASSHQGPTDTQYF. CDR3 nucleotides: TGTGCCAGCAGTCATCAGGGCCCCACAGATACGCAGTATTTT.

J is TRBJ2-1 and V is TRBV20-1; TRBD2 is a possible D gene (5 bases). Germline CDR1 DFQATT, CDR2 SNEGSKA (reference sequence). The V end lost 7 bases, the J end lost 7 bases, and 20 bases lay between the germline ends. This CDR3 is built from 14 residues. CDR3 protein: CSGLDPQSGNEQFF. The DNA for the CDR3 is TGCAGTGGCTTAGACCCCCAGAGCGGAAATGAGCAGTTCTTC.

This clonotype was seen at least ten times. The rearrangement joins TRBV5-1 to TRBJ2-2; TRBD1 matches at 8 bases. CDR3 size: 14 residues. Trimming removed 0 bases from V and 14 bases from J; junction bases left unmatched: 9. Germline lookup yields CDR1 SGHRS and CDR2 YFSETQ. The CDR3 protein is CASSLATEGQELFF. For the CDR3, the DNA is TGCGCCAGCAGCTTGGCCACGGAGGGACAGGAACTGTTTTTT. Using reference TRBV5-1 and TRBJ2-2 for the parts outside the CDR3, the full variable domain is KAGVTQTPRYLIKTRGQQVTLSCSPISGHRSVSWYQQTPGQGLQFLFEYFSETQRNKGNFPGRFSGRQFSNSRSEMNVSTLELGDSALYLCASSLATEGQELFFGEGSRLTVL.

The chain is built from TRBV20-1 and TRBJ2-7; 13 nucleotides match TRBD2. This CDR3 comprises 15 residues. V was pared by 3 bases and J by 6 bases, with 8 bases of the junction left unmatched. The germline gives CDR1 DFQATT, CDR2 SNEGSKA (reference sequence). The CDR3 is CSASPTSGRAVEQYF. The CDR3 nucleotides read TGCAGTGCTAGTCCCACTAGCGGGAGGGCCGTCGAGCAGTACTTC.

The chain carries TRBV12-3 or TRBV12-4 and TRBJ2-6; D call uncertain. The CDR3 spans 13 residues. V was shortened by 6 bases and J by 4 bases, with 7 bases between the two germline ends. The CDR3 DNA reads as TGTGCCAGCAGCACCGTAGGGGCCAACGTCCTGACTTTC. It encodes CASSTVGANVLTF.

This clonotype was recorded a few times. The chain employs TRBV27 and TRBJ2-5; 8 bases fit TRBD2. The germline CDR1 and CDR2 sequences are MNHEY and SMNVEV (reference sequence). Germline trimming cut 7 bases from V and 7 bases from J; bases unmatched to any gene: 20. CDR3 size: 17 residues. CDR3 nucleotides: TGTGCCAGCAAACCCCGTCGAAAGCGGGAGTCCGCGGGGACCCAGTACTTC. It translates to CASKPRRKRESAGTQYF.

To note about this clonotype: This may stem from a read error, because a much larger clone lies one nucleotide away. The V and J genes are TRBV7-2 and TRBJ2-2, with D possibly being TRBD2 (5 bases). The CDR3 contains 14 residues. Germline CDR1 SGHTA, CDR2 FQGNSA. CDR3 amino acids: CVSSLGWETGELFF. The CDR3 coding sequence is TGTGTCAGCAGCTTAGGGTGGGAGACCGGGGAGCTGTTTTTT.

The chain links TRBV20-1 to TRBJ2-7; 8 nucleotides line up with TRBD2. There are 14 residues in the CDR3. The V gene end was trimmed by 6 bases and the J gene end by 1 base; junction bases not matched to a gene: 8. Germline V CDR1 and CDR2: DFQATT, SNEGSKA (reference sequence). The CDR3 coding sequence is TGCAGTGCCCCCAGCGGGAGATCGTCCTACGAGCAGTACTTC. This translates into CSAPSGRSSYEQYF.

The CDR3 loop is CASSLAPLKHETQYF. The CDR3 DNA follows: TGTGCCAGCAGCTTAGCGCCGTTGAAACATGAGACCCAGTACTTC. The rearrangement links TRBV7-9 to TRBJ2-5; D call uncertain. V lost 0 bases and J lost 5, with 13 bases in between. Germline values: CDR1 SEHNR, CDR2 FQNEAQ (reference sequence). The CDR3 is 15 amino acids.

This clonotype was detected only a few times. The J gene is TRBJ1-2, the V gene TRBV28, with 12 nucleotides matching TRBD1. This CDR3 has 15 residues. From germline, CDR1 is MDHEN and CDR2 SYDVKM. V was pared by 5 bases and J by 5 bases, with 6 bases of the junction left unmatched. This CDR3 reads CASSPRGQGAYGYTF. In DNA, the CDR3 is TGTGCCAGCAGTCCGAGGGGACAGGGGGCTTATGGCTACACCTTC.

The chain has TRBV20-1 and TRBJ2-3; 8 bases align to TRBD2. The CDR3 contains 14 residues. V was pared by 4 bases and J by 1 base, with 4 bases of the junction left unmatched. Germline-derived CDR1 and CDR2 are DFQATT and SNEGSKA (reference sequence). CDR3 in DNA: TGCAGTGCTATAAAGACTAGCGGCACAGATACGCAGTATTTT. Amino acids: CSAIKTSGTDTQYF.

The V call is TRBV18, the J call TRBJ2-1; 13 bases are a match to TRBD2. Trimming cost V 3 bases and J 0 bases; bases outside gene matches: 8. This CDR3 spans 19 amino acids. Germline V lookup: CDR1 KGHSH, CDR2 LQKENI. The CDR3 is CASSPGLAGVGGSYNEQFF. In DNA form, the CDR3 reads TGTGCCAGCTCACCTGGACTAGCGGGAGTCGGAGGCTCCTACAATGAGCAGTTCTTC.

In its sample, this clonotype ranks as medium-sized. V usage is TRBV7-2 and J usage is TRBJ2-3; 11 nucleotides line up with TRBD2. J gave up 6 bases and V 2 bases, and 4 bases lay outside the gene matches. Per the germline V gene, CDR1 is SGHTA and CDR2 is FQGNSA. This CDR3 has 15 amino acids. The CDR3 spells CASSLTSGRADTQYF. In DNA form, the CDR3 reads TGTGCCAGCAGCTTAACTAGCGGGAGAGCGGATACGCAGTATTTT.

The chain carries TRBV9 and TRBJ2-1; 15 bases match TRBD2. The CDR3 length is 19 residues. Germline V gene lookup returns CDR1 SGDLS and CDR2 YYNGEE. Trimming removed 1 base from V and 6 bases from J; junction bases left unmatched: 11. This chain's CDR3 is CASSVSLWGLAGGGNEQFF. In nucleotides, the CDR3 is TGTGCCAGCAGCGTAAGTCTATGGGGACTAGCGGGAGGCGGCAATGAGCAGTTCTTC.